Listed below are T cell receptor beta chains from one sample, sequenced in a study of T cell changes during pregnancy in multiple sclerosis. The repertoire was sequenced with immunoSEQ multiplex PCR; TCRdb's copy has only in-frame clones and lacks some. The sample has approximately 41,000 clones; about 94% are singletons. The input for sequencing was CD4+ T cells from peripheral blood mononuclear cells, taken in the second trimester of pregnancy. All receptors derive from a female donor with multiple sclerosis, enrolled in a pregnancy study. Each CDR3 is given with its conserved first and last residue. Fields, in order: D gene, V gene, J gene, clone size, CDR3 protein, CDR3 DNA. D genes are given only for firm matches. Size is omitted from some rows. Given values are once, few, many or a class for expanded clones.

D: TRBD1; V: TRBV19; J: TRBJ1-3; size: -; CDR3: CASSLTGGVLGNTIYF; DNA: TGTGCCAGTAGTCTGACAGGGGGCGTCCTTGGAAACACCATATATTTT
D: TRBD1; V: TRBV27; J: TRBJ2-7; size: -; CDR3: CASSVTGGGEGEQYF; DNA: TGTGCCAGCTCCGTGACAGGGGGCGGAGAAGGCGAGCAGTACTTC
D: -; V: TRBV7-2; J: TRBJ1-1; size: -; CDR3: CASSFQGRSTEAFF; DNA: TGTGCCAGCAGCTTCCAGGGTCGAAGCACTGAAGCTTTCTTT
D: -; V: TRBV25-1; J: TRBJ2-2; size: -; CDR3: CASSTPRALGTGELFF; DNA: TGTGCCAGCAGTACCCCGCGGGCGTTAGGCACCGGGGAGCTGTTTTTT
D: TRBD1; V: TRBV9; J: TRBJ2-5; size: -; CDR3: CASSRGETQYF; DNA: TGTGCCAGCTCCAGGGGGGAGACCCAGTACTTC
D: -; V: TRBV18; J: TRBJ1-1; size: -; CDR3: CASSPLPGRNTEAFF; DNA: TGTGCCAGCTCACCTCTCCCGGGGAGAAACACTGAAGCTTTCTTT
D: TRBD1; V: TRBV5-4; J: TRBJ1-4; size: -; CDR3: CASSLRQGQNEKLFF; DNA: TGTGCCAGCAGCTTGAGACAGGGACAAAATGAAAAACTGTTTTTT
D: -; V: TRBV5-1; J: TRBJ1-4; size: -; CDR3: CASRRQATNEKLFF; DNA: TGCGCCAGCAGAAGACAGGCAACTAATGAAAAACTGTTTTTT
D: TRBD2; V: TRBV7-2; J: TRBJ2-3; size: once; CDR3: CASSSFPRGGGTDTQYF; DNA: TGTGCCAGCAGCTCCTTTCCTCGGGGGGGAGGCACAGATACGCAGTATTTT
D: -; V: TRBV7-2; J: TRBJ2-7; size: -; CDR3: CASSVDSYEQYF; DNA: TGTGCCAGCAGCGTCGACAGTTACGAGCAGTACTTC
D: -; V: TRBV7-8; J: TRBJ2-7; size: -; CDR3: CASSLEAGSYEQYF; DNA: TGTGCCAGCAGCTTAGAGGCAGGCTCCTACGAGCAGTACTTC
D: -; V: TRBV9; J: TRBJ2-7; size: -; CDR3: CASSVDQGRGEQYF; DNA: TGTGCCAGCAGCGTAGATCAGGGGCGCGGGGAGCAGTACTTC
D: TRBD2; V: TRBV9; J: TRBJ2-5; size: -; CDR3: CASSVSDDAGAQYF; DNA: TGTGCCAGCAGCGTATCCGACGACGCGGGGGCCCAGTACTTC
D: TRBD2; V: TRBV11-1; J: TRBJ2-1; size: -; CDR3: CASSSSGRAKDEQFF; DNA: TGTGCCAGCAGCTCTAGCGGGAGGGCCAAGGATGAGCAGTTCTTC
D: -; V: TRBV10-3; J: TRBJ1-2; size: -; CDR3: CAISGSVPTNYGYTF; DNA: TGTGCCATCAGTGGATCTGTACCTACTAACTATGGCTACACCTTC
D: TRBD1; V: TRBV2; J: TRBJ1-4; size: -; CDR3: CASSPGQGRAKELFF; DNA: TGTGCCAGCAGTCCAGGACAGGGGAGGGCGAAGGAACTGTTTTTT
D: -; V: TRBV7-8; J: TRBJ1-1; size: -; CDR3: CASSLGVEGEAFF; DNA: TGTGCCAGCAGCTTAGGAGTTGAGGGTGAAGCTTTCTTT
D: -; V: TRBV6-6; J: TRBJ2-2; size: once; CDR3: CASSYGRGRELFF; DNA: TGTGCCAGCAGTTACGGCAGGGGCCGGGAGCTGTTTTTT
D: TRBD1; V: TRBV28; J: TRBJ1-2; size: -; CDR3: CASSWTGASYTF; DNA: TGTGCCAGCAGTTGGACAGGAGCATCTTACACCTTC
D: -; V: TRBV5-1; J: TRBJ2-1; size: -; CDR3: CASSLGQSYNEQFF; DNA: TGCGCCAGCAGCTTGGGGCAGTCCTACAATGAGCAGTTCTTC
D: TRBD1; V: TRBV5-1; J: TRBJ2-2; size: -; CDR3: CASSTEDRATGELFF; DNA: TGCGCCAGCAGCACAGAGGACAGGGCCACCGGGGAGCTGTTTTTT
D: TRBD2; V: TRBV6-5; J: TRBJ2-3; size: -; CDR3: CASSYSGEFPDTQYF; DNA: TGTGCCAGCAGTTATAGCGGGGAGTTCCCAGATACGCAGTATTTT
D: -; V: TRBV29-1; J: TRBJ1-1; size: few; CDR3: CSGSTGNTEAFF; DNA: TGCAGCGGGTCGACAGGGAACACTGAAGCTTTCTTT
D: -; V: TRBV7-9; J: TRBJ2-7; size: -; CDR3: CASSSPLWVAARPHYEQYF; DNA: TGTGCCAGCAGCTCTCCCCTATGGGTGGCAGCGCGACCTCACTACGAGCAGTACTTC
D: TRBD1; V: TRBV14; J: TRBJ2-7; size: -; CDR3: CASSQLRQGYEQYF; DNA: TGTGCCAGCAGCCAGCTACGACAGGGGTACGAGCAGTACTTC
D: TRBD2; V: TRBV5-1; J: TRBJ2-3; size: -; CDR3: CASSPAGALTDTQYF; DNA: TGCGCCAGCAGCCCAGCGGGAGCCCTAACAGATACGCAGTATTTT
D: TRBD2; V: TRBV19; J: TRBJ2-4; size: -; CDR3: CASSISGGDIQYF; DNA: TGTGCCAGTAGTATCAGTGGGGGGGACATTCAGTACTTC
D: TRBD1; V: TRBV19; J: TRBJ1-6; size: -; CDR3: CASSITDRVHSPLHF; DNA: TGTGCCAGTAGTATTACGGACAGGGTACATTCACCCCTCCACTTT
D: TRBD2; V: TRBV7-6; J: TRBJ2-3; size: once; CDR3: CASSLRGGLSTDTQYF; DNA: TGTGCCAGCAGCCTTCGGGGAGGGCTCAGCACAGATACGCAGTATTTT
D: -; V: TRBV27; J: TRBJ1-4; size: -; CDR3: CASSLWGENEKLFF; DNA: TGTGCCAGCAGTTTATGGGGGGAAAATGAAAAACTGTTTTTT
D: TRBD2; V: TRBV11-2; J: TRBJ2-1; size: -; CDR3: CASSIETSGEQFF; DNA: TGTGCCAGCAGCATCGAGACTAGCGGCGAGCAGTTCTTC
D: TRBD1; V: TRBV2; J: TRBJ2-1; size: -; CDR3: CASSQKRQGMGEQFF; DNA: TGTGCCAGCAGTCAAAAACGACAGGGGATGGGTGAGCAGTTCTTC
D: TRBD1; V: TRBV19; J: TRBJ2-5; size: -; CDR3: CASSIRQGFRETQYF; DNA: TGTGCCAGTAGTATCCGACAGGGGTTTAGGGAGACCCAGTACTTC